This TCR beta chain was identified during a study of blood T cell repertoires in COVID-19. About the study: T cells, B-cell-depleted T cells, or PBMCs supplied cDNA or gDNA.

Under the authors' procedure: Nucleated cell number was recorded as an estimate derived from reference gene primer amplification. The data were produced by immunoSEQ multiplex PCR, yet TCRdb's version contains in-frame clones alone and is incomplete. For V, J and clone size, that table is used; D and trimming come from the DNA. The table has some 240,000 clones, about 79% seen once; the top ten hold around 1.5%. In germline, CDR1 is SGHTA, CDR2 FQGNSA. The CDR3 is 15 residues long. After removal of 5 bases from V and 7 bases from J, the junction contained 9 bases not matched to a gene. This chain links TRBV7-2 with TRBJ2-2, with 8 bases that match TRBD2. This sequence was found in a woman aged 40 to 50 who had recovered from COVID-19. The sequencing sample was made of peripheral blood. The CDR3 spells CASSRLAGQGGELFF. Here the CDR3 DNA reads TGTGCCAGCAGCCGGTTAGCGGGGCAGGGCGGGGAGCTGTTTTTT.